The clone carrying this T cell receptor beta chain was counted only a few times. Its cognate antigen is unknown. This specimen comes from a study of blood T cells in healthy people across ages. This CDR3 region has 12 residues. CDR1 is DFQATT, CDR2 SNEGSKA, per germline (reference sequence). Trimming removed 0 bases from V and 3 bases from J, with 6 bases in between. For the second PCR, which ran for roughly 7 to 11 cycles, a sample-barcoded 5' primer and a J-beta primer mix were used. TCRdb processed the 5' RACE reads anew with MiXCR; each CDR3 protein has one entry. The sample holds a few hundred thousand distinct CDR3 sequences, 27% seen once. Study-level results: Naive T cell percentage and TCR beta diversity correlated strongly.

The sequence was collected from a woman in her 70s in good health. The chain uses TRBV20-1 and TRBJ2-7; no definite D call. The sequenced material came from blood. This CDR3 is CSARDFSYEQYF. The CDR3 DNA is TGCAGTGCTAGAGATTTCAGCTACGAGCAGTACTTC.